Listed below are T cell receptor beta chains from one sample, sequenced in a study of T cell repertoires in cytomegalovirus infection. MiXCR, applied by TCRdb to the reads, yields one record per CDR3 protein. The profile shows approximately 110,000 distinct CDR3 sequences, about 33% of them singletons. Antigens for these TCRs are unknown. The material was CD8+ T cells from cultured PBMCs, obtained from culture after CMV antigen stimulation. The receptors originated from a human donor in good health (CMV status not recorded). Some clones in this sample may be carry-over from other donors' samples. CDR3s leave out the opening cysteine and the closing phenylalanine or tryptophan.

cdr3_length | j_call | v_call | cdr3_aa
12 | TRBJ1-2 | TRBV2 | ASSQTGTGFGYT
13 | TRBJ2-1 | TRBV12-5 | ASGLGASSYNEQF
13 | TRBJ2-5 | TRBV6-6 | ASSYGGQGEETQY
12 | TRBJ2-3 | TRBV19 | ASSIKIAPDTQY
11 | TRBJ2-7 | TRBV4-1 | ASSQEYSYEQY
16 | TRBJ2-5 | TRBV3-1 | ASSPELPGTGSRETQY
14 | TRBJ2-7 | TRBV19 | ASSARQFIWEDEQY
12 | TRBJ2-3 | TRBV5-6 | ASSLEWGTDTQY
12 | TRBJ2-2 | TRBV7-4 | ASSFSGPTGELF
13 | TRBJ2-5 | TRBV6-5 | ASSYSQTGQETQY
11 | TRBJ1-1 | TRBV27 | ASSLSMNTEAF
13 | TRBJ2-1 | TRBV6-5 | ASTHWGDGGHEQF
11 | TRBJ2-5 | TRBV5-6 | ASSLPGGETQY
17 | TRBJ2-4 | TRBV7-2 | ASSWKTRLAGGRENIQY
11 | TRBJ1-1 | TRBV5-1 | ASSTGGDAEAF
13 | TRBJ2-7 | TRBV7-2 | ASSLEGGRAYEQY
12 | TRBJ1-3 | TRBV4-1 | ASSQGGQGNTIY